This T cell receptor beta chain came from a study of T cell repertoires in cytomegalovirus infection. Study in general: Public TCR beta signatures marked donors with CMV infection and the matching HLA.

CDR1 is SEHNR, CDR2 FQNEAQ, per germline (reference sequence). This CDR3 has 14 amino acids. With 1 base removed from V and 2 bases from J, the gap between germline ends came to 9 bases. TCRdb passed the reads through MiXCR, listing each CDR3 protein once. The sample consists of 250,000 or so distinct CDR3 sequences, 9% to 15% of them appearing once. This clonotype was detected a few times. Its cognate antigen is unknown. Study-level results: Carriers of CMV plus the relevant HLA were identified by cumulative public TCR beta family frequency. It was HLA-C-restricted CMV-specific TCR beta clonotypes that dominated the response ex vivo.

The chain combines TRBV7-9 with TRBJ2-7; D is ambiguous. Sequenced input: PBMCs. This clonotype was sampled from a human donor in good health (CMV status not recorded). Some clones in this sample may be carry-over from other donors' samples. The CDR3 DNA reads as TGTGCCAGCAGCTTAGGCGGTTTGGCCTACGAGCAGTACTTC. Its protein is CASSLGGLAYEQYF.